Sequencing of this T cell receptor (beta chain) was carried out in a study of immune aging and cytomegalovirus after organ transplant (dated by TCRdb to 2020 to 2023). Context from the whole study: Every transplant recipient was given three-drug immunosuppression consisting of prednisone, tacrolimus, and mycophenolate. General conclusions and limits of the study: Post-transplant increases in aged-phenotype cells were observed regardless of clone size, following viremia and occurring earlier in large clones (days 200-264) than in small clones. TEMRA cells made up a larger share of large clones, and the seven largest clones (more than 1,800 cells) gained aged and TEMRA cells while losing TCM cells. Because CD57 was not measured in the sequencing data, a conservative gene-based aging definition was used instead.

Explained via the paper, the time point label denotes: five sample-tagged time points from pre-transplant (day -1) to day 368 post-transplant, pooled. PBMC were thawed and then stimulated for 11 to 13 hours with a CMV IE-1 overlapping peptide library, with no transport inhibitors added. After thawing, cells were rested overnight and were then stimulated in R10 medium with CD28/CD49d costimulation. The IE-1 peptide library was made up of 15-amino-acid peptides with 11-amino-acid overlaps. Samples from each time point were barcoded using BD Single-Cell Multiplexing Kit Sample Tags, then pooled and stained with oligo-conjugated anti-CD45RA and sorting antibodies. A BD FACSAria III was used to sort CMV-responsive CD8+CD137+ and CD4+CD154+ T cells at 4-way purity. Blood was drawn into EDTA vacutainers and was processed by Ficoll gradient within 1-24 hours. The library relied on single-cell sequencing. TCRdb names Illumina NovaSeq 6000 as the instrument used. For cell capture and library preparation, the team used the BD Rhapsody Targeted mRNA and AbSeq Reagent Kit in a microwell format. Libraries were prepared to cover TCR, sample tags, AbSeq, and targeted mRNA from the Human T-Cell Expression Panel plus custom TOX and TOX2 primers. Sequencing of the libraries was done on an Illumina NovaSeq. The original pipeline was this. The analysis covered roughly 9,600 cells in total, of which over 7,000 were CD8 T cells and around 4,900 were CD8 T cells with an identifiable TCR CDR3. The BD Rhapsody Targeted Analysis Pipeline, including V(D)J processing, was run on the Seven Bridges Genomics platform to process the raw data. Quality control, Sample Tag demultiplexing with Lex-BDSMK, clone identification with VDJ Explorer, and Seurat clustering were performed in SeqGeq 1.6.0. Clones comprising <1% of CD8 T cells were considered non-expanded; clones comprising >2.5% of the sample were considered clonal expansions. TCRdb ran its own pipeline on the public reads, namely fastp trimming at Q25 and MiXCR clone calling, and kept in-frame beta chains. Entries are consolidated by CDR3 protein sequence, retaining the most common genes and DNA. The V and J calls and clone size come from TCRdb's table, not from the authors' own analysis. For this sample there are about 21,000 distinct CDR3 sequences; around 34% appear just once. In total, the top ten clones hold around a quarter of the sample.

This clonotype was counted ten times or more. This receptor's antigen is unknown. Within one base of it there is no much larger clone, and no base qualities were kept. The CDR3 sequence holds 16 residues, the cysteine and phenylalanine included. Left in the record is the CDR3 DNA by itself, 48 bases read in frame from the first base. V is cut by 1 base and J by 1 base, and the space between the germline ends is 14 bases. This sequence originates from a female donor who had a heart transplant and CMV viremia. The V and J genes are TRBV5-3 and TRBJ2-5; the D gene is unclear. TRBV5-3 is labeled an ORF, and its function is uncertain. Sequenced material: CMV peptide-activated CD4+ and CD8+ T cells sorted from blood, taken at five time points, pooled. What this sample's cell subset or site label stands for: sorted CD8+CD137+ and CD4+CD154+ T cells after 12 h CMV IE-1 peptide stimulation. The CDR3 protein sequence reads: CARSLSEGHFQETQYF. The nucleotides read TGTGCCAGAAGCTTGTCCGAAGGTCACTTCCAAGAGACCCAGTACTTC.